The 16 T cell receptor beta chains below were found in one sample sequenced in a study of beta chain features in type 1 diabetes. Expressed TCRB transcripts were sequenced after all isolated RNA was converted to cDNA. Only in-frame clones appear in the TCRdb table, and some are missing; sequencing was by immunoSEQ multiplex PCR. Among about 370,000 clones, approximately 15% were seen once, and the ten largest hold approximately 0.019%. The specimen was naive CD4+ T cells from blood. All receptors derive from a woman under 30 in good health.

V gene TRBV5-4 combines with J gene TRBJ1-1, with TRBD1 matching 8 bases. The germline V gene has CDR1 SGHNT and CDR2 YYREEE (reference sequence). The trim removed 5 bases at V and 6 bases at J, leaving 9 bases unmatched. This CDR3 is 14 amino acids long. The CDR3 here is CASRRTGIGAEAFF. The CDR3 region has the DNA TGTGCCAGCAGAAGGACAGGGATTGGGGCTGAAGCTTTCTTT.

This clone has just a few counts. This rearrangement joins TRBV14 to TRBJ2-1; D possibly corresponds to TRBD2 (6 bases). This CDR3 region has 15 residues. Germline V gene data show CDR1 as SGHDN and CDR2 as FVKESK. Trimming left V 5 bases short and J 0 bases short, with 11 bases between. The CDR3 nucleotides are TGTGCCAGCAGCATTAGCGGCGGCTCCTACAATGAGCAGTTCTTC. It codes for CASSISGGSYNEQFF. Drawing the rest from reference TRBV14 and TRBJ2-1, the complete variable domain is EAGVTQFPSHSVIEKGQTVTLRCDPISGHDNLYWYRRVMGKEIKFLLHFVKESKQDESGMPNNRFLAERTGGTYSTLKVQPAELEDSGVYFCASSISGGSYNEQFFGPGTRLTVL.

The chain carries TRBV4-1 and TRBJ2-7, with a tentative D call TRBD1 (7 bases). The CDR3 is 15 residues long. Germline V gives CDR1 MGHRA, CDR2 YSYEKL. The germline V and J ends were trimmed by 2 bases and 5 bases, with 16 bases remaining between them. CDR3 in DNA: TGCGCCAGCAGCCAACCTGACAGGGCGGGGAACGAGCAGTACTTC. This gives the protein CASSQPDRAGNEQYF.

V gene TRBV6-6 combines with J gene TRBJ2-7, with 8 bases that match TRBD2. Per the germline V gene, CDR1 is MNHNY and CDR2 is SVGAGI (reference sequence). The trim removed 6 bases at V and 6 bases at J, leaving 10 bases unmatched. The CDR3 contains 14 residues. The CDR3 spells CASRTTSGLREQYF. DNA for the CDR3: TGTGCCAGCAGAACCACTAGCGGCCTACGCGAGCAGTACTTC.

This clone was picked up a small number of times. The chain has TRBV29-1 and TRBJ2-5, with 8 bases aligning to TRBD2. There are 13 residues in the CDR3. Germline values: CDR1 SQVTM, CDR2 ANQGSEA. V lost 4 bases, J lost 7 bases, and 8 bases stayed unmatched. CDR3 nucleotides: TGCAGCGTTGGAGTAGCGGGGATTGGGACCCAGTACTTC. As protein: CSVGVAGIGTQYF.

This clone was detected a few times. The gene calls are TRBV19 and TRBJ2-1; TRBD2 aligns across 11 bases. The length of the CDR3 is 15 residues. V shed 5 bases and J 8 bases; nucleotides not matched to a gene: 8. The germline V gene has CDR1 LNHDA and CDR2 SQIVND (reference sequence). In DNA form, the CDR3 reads TGTGCCAGTAGTCTTAGCGGGAGGGCCCGCGATGAGCAGTTCTTC. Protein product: CASSLSGRARDEQFF.

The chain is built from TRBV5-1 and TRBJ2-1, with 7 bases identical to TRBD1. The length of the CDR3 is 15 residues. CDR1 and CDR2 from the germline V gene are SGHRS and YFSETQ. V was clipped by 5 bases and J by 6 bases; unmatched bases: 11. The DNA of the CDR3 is TGCGCCAGCAGGATAGAGACAGGGCGAGGCAATGAGCAGTTCTTC. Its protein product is CASRIETGRGNEQFF. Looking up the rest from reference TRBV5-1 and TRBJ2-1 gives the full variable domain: KAGVTQTPRYLIKTRGQQVTLSCSPISGHRSVSWYQQTPGQGLQFLFEYFSETQRNKGNFPGRFSGRQFSNSRSEMNVSTLELGDSALYLCASRIETGRGNEQFFGPGTRLTVL.

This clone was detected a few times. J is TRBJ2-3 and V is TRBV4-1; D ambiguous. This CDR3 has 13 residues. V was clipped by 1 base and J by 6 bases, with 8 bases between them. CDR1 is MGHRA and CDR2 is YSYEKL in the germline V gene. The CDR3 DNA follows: TGCGCCAGCAGCCAAGCAGGCTCCGATACGCAGTATTTT. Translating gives CASSQAGSDTQYF.

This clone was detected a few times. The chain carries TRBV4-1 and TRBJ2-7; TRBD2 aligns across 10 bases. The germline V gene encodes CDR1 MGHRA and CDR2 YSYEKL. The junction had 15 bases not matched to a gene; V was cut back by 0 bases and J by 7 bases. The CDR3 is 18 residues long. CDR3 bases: TGCGCCAGCAGCCAAGATCGGCAGGGTAGCGGGAGGTGGGGGGAGCAGTACTTC. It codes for CASSQDRQGSGRWGEQYF.

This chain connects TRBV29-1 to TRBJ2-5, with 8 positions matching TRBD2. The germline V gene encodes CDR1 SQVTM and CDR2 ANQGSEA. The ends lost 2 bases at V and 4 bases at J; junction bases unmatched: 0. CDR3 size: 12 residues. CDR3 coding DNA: TGCAGCGTTGAAACTAGCGGAGAGACCCAGTACTTC. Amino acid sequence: CSVETSGETQYF.

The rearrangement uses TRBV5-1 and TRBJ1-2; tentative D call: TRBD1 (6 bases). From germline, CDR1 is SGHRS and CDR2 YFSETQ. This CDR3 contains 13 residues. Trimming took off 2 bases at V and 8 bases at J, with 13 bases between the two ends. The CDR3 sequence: CASSFLQGLGYTF. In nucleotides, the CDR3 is TGCGCCAGCAGCTTTCTGCAGGGGCTCGGCTACACCTTC.

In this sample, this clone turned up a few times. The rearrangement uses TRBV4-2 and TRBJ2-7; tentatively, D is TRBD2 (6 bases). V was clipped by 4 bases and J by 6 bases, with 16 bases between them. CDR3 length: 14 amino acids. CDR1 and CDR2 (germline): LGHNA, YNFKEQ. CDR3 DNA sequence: TGTGCCAGCAGCCTGGCGGGGTCGTCGGCCGAGCAGTACTTC. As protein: CASSLAGSSAEQYF.

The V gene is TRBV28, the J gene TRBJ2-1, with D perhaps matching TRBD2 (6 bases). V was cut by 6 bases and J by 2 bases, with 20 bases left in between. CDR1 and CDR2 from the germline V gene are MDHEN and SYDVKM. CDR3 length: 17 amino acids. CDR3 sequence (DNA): TGTGCCAGCAGCCCGGGGTACCGGCCGGGAGCCTACAATGAGCAGTTCTTC. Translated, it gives CASSPGYRPGAYNEQFF.

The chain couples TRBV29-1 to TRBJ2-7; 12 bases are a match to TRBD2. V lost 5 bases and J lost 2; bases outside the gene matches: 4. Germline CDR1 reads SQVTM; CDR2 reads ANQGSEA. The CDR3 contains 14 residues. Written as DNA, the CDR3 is TGCAGCGTTCTAGCGGGAGGGACCCCCTACGAGCAGTACTTC. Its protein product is CSVLAGGTPYEQYF.

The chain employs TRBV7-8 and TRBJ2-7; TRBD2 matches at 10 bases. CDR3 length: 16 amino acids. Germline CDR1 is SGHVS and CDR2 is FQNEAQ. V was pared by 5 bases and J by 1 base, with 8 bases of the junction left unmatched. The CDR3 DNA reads TGTGCCAGCAGCATCGATAGCGGGAGGTTGTCCTACGAGCAGTACTTC. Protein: CASSIDSGRLSYEQYF.

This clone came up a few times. CDR3 DNA sequence: TGTGCCACCAGCGCCAATCCAGGGGTCGAGCAGTACTTC. It translates to CATSANPGVEQYF. The chain uses TRBV15 and TRBJ2-7; D is perhaps TRBD1 (6 bases). Germline V gene sequence: CDR1 LNHNV, CDR2 YYDKDF (reference sequence). The CDR3 contains 13 residues. Trimming pared 5 bases from V and 6 bases from J, leaving 14 bases between.